This T cell receptor (beta chain) came from a study of T cell changes during pregnancy in multiple sclerosis. After removal of 3 bases from V and 1 base from J, the junction contained 1 base not matched to a gene. CDR3 length equals 15 residues. Germline CDR1 reads SGDLS; CDR2 reads YYNGEE. Measured with immunoSEQ multiplex PCR; TCRdb has only the in-frame clones, and not every one. The sample lists some 48,000 clones, roughly nine tenths seen once, with approximately 8% in the top ten. The origin of this receptor is a female donor with multiple sclerosis, enrolled in a pregnancy study. The chain uses TRBV9 and TRBJ2-7, with 13 bases fitting TRBD2. The input for sequencing was CD8+ T cells from peripheral blood mononuclear cells, taken in the second trimester of pregnancy. The CDR3 nucleotides read TGTGCCAGCAGCGAGACTAGCGGGGGGTCCTACGAGCAGTACTTC. It specifies CASSETSGGSYEQYF.